Following are 20 T cell receptor beta chains from one sample sequenced in a study of T cell changes during pregnancy in multiple sclerosis. The assay was immunoSEQ multiplex PCR, and TCRdb's table has in-frame clones only and misses some. The table includes 90,000 to 95,000 clones, 85% to 95% detected once. Sequenced material: peripheral blood, taken in the third trimester of pregnancy. The receptors were sampled from a female donor with multiple sclerosis, enrolled in a pregnancy study.

The rearrangement uses TRBV5-8 and TRBJ2-5, with TRBD2 identical over 13 bases. The CDR3 loop spans 16 amino acids. Germline V gene lookup returns CDR1 SGHTS and CDR2 YDEGEE. V was clipped by 2 bases and J by 0 bases; unmatched bases: 1. The CDR3 bases are TGTGCCAGCAGCTTAGGGACTAGCGGGAACCAAGAGACCCAGTACTTC. This codes for CASSLGTSGNQETQYF. Drawing the rest from reference TRBV5-8 and TRBJ2-5, the complete variable domain is EAGVTQSPTHLIKTRGQQATLRCSPISGHTSVYWYQQALGLGLQFLLWYDEGEERNRGNFPPRFSGRQFPNYSSELNVNALELEDSALYLCASSLGTSGNQETQYFGPGTRLLVL.

The V call is TRBV4-3, the J call TRBJ2-7; 15 bases are shared with TRBD2. The CDR3 loop spans 16 amino acids. Germline CDR1 is LGHNA and CDR2 is YSLEER. Trimming at V came to 1 base and at J to 2 bases, leaving 0 bases not matched to a gene. This chain's CDR3 is CASSQGTSGRAYEQYF. CDR3 sequence (DNA): TGCGCCAGCAGCCAAGGGACTAGCGGGAGGGCCTACGAGCAGTACTTC.

This clone occurred once. The genes are TRBV7-9 and TRBJ2-1, with a tentative D call TRBD1 (6 bases). V gave up 5 bases and J gave up 9 bases, with 17 bases separating them. Looked up from germline, CDR1 is SEHNR and CDR2 is FQNEAQ (reference sequence). The CDR3 spans 14 residues. The chain's CDR3 is CASSPTGHLGEQFF. The CDR3, as DNA: TGTGCCAGCAGCCCCACGGGACATCTTGGTGAGCAGTTCTTC.

The chain combines TRBV11-3 with TRBJ2-7; D may be TRBD1 (5 bases). The CDR3 contains 15 residues. V dropped 1 base and J dropped 2 bases, with 12 bases sitting between them. In germline, CDR1 is SGHNT, CDR2 YENEEA. The CDR3 coding sequence is TGTGCCAGCAGCTTAGGGGGCAGCCTAGCCTACGAGCAGTACTTC. Amino acids: CASSLGGSLAYEQYF.

The chain recombines TRBV4-2 with TRBJ2-1; D not certain. Germline V CDR1 and CDR2: LGHNA, YNFKEQ. The V gene lost 4 bases and the J gene lost 7 bases, with 14 bases spanning the gap. The CDR3 length is 14 residues. CDR3 loop: CASSLRRGLNEQFF. DNA of the CDR3: TGTGCCAGCAGCCTTCGGCGCGGTTTAAATGAGCAGTTCTTC.

The rearrangement joins TRBV28 to TRBJ1-3; the D is unclear. Trimming took off 2 bases at V and 0 bases at J, with 8 bases between the two ends. From germline, CDR1 is MDHEN and CDR2 SYDVKM. This CDR3 contains 15 residues. The CDR3 is CASSLPMASGNTIYF. CDR3 bases: TGTGCCAGCAGTTTACCAATGGCCTCTGGAAACACCATATATTTT.

This chain connects TRBV25-1 to TRBJ1-2; 7 bases align to TRBD1. V lost 6 bases, J lost 5 bases, and 3 bases stayed unmatched. The CDR3 has 12 residues. Germline CDR1 reads MGHDK; CDR2 reads SYGVNS. The CDR3 loop reads CASRQGRYGYTF. CDR3 nucleotide sequence: TGTGCCAGCAGACAGGGGCGGTATGGCTACACCTTC.

The chain carries TRBV5-1 and TRBJ1-2; D remains ambiguous. The CDR3 is made up of 13 amino acids. The V gene's germline CDR1 is SGHRS and CDR2 YFSETQ. Trimming removed 3 bases at V and 7 bases at J, with 13 bases between. The CDR3 sequence is CASSSHVGSGYTF. CDR3 nucleotides: TGCGCCAGCAGCTCCCATGTGGGCAGTGGCTACACCTTC.

The rearrangement joins TRBV7-9 to TRBJ2-7; 9 bases align to TRBD1. From germline, CDR1 is SEHNR and CDR2 FQNEAQ (reference sequence). V lost 4 bases to trimming and J lost 6 bases; unmatched junction nucleotides: 13. The CDR3 length is 16 residues. The CDR3 loop is CASSSQRGQGPREQYF. The CDR3 DNA follows: TGTGCCAGCAGCTCCCAACGGGGACAGGGACCGCGCGAGCAGTACTTC.

The chain joins TRBV6-1 to TRBJ2-7; D is ambiguous. In germline, CDR1 is MNHNS, CDR2 SASEGT. CDR3 length equals 13 residues. V was clipped by 8 bases and J by 2 bases, with 13 bases between them. CDR3 protein: CASSLTPAYEQYF. The DNA of the CDR3 is TGTGCCAGCTCATTGACTCCCGCCTACGAGCAGTACTTC.

The genes are TRBV7-9 and TRBJ2-7, with D possibly TRBD2 on 6 matching bases. V was trimmed by 2 bases and J by 3 bases, leaving 14 bases between them. From germline, CDR1 is SEHNR and CDR2 FQNEAQ (reference sequence). The CDR3 sequence is 15 residues long. For the CDR3, the DNA is TGTGCCAGCAGCTTAAAGGCGGGAAATGACTACGAGCAGTACTTC. Protein sequence: CASSLKAGNDYEQYF.

This chain connects TRBV28 to TRBJ2-4, with TRBD2 matching over 9 bases. CDR1 and CDR2 from the germline V gene are MDHEN and SYDVKM. Germline trimming cut 3 bases from V and 5 bases from J; bases unmatched to any gene: 5. This CDR3 is built from 15 residues. The chain's CDR3 is CASSLSGLAENIQYF. DNA for the CDR3: TGTGCCAGCAGTTTGTCGGGACTAGCTGAAAACATTCAGTACTTC.

The chain links TRBV5-4 to TRBJ2-5, with 8 bases aligning to TRBD2. Germline CDR1 and CDR2: SGHNT and YYREEE (reference sequence). Unmatched junction bases numbered 13, after V lost 4 bases and J lost 2 bases. The CDR3 covers 17 residues. DNA of the CDR3: TGTGCCAGCAGCACCGGGGGGGCTCTGCTGGGGCAAGAGACCCAGTACTTC. Residues: CASSTGGALLGQETQYF.

The chain is built from TRBV2 and TRBJ2-7; 8 positions match TRBD1. There are 15 residues in the CDR3. Trimming took 7 bases from V and 6 from J; bases not matched to a gene: 14. Germline CDR1 reads SNHLY; CDR2 reads FYNNEI. The CDR3 sequence: CASTGWGRGRFEQYF. CDR3 nucleotide sequence: TGTGCCAGCACTGGTTGGGGCAGGGGGCGCTTCGAGCAGTACTTC.

V and J are TRBV4-1 and TRBJ1-2; 7 bases are shared with TRBD1. Looked up from germline, CDR1 is MGHRA and CDR2 is YSYEKL. The CDR3 loop spans 15 amino acids. J was trimmed by 4 bases and V by 0 bases; bases with no gene match: 5. Here the CDR3 reads CASSQDPDRPYGYTF. CDR3 DNA: TGCGCCAGCAGCCAAGACCCGGACAGGCCCTATGGCTACACCTTC.

This clone has just a few counts. This sequence joins TRBV7-3 and TRBJ2-1, with D possibly TRBD2 on 6 matching bases. The CDR3 spans 15 residues. Per the germline V gene, CDR1 is SGHTA and CDR2 is FQGTGA. V lost 1 base and J lost 5, with 12 bases in between. CDR3 coding DNA: TGTGCCAGCAGCTTAAAACTAGCAGGGCACAATGAGCAGTTCTTC. Protein sequence: CASSLKLAGHNEQFF.

In this sample, this clone turned up once. V is TRBV2 and J is TRBJ2-1; possibly TRBD1 for D (6 bases). V dropped 3 bases and J dropped 7 bases, with 13 bases sitting between them. The germline gives CDR1 SNHLY, CDR2 FYNNEI. There are 14 residues in the CDR3. CDR3 DNA sequence: TGTGCCAGCAGTGAGTCGAGGGGGTGGAATGAGCAGTTCTTC. Residues: CASSESRGWNEQFF. The full variable domain, in which reference TRBV2 and TRBJ2-1 provide the parts outside the CDR3, is EPEVTQTPSHQVTQMGQEVILRCVPISNHLYFYWYRQILGQKVEFLVSFYNNEISEKSEIFDDQFSVERPDGSNFTLKIRSTKLEDSAMYFCASSESRGWNEQFFGPGTRLTVL.

V gene TRBV6-5 combines with J gene TRBJ1-1, with TRBD1 as a possible D gene (5 bases). Per the germline V gene, CDR1 is MNHEY and CDR2 is SVGAGI. The CDR3 is made up of 13 amino acids. V was shortened by 0 bases and J by 5 bases, with 7 bases between the two germline ends. DNA of the CDR3: TGTGCCAGCAGTTACTCGGGGGGTACTGAAGCTTTCTTT. It is translated as CASSYSGGTEAFF.

V gene TRBV4-2 combines with J gene TRBJ1-1; 8 nucleotides match TRBD1. The germline V gene encodes CDR1 LGHNA and CDR2 YNFKEQ. With V trimmed by 4 bases and J by 4 bases, 8 bases remained unmatched. The CDR3 extends over 15 amino acids. CDR3 DNA: TGTGCCAGCAGCCTACCAGACAGGGGATCCACTGAAGCTTTCTTT. It encodes CASSLPDRGSTEAFF.

The chain has TRBV7-9 and TRBJ2-1; D gene ambiguous. This CDR3 contains 16 residues. Germline V gene sequence: CDR1 SEHNR, CDR2 FQNEAQ (reference sequence). Trimming shortened V by 5 bases and J by 6 bases, and 20 bases separated the two germline ends. CDR3 protein: CASSPRVGWISNEQFF. CDR3 sequence (DNA): TGTGCCAGCAGCCCCCGTGTCGGGTGGATCTCCAATGAGCAGTTCTTC.